The 31 T cell receptor beta chains given below trace back to one sample, sequenced in a study of vaccination and CD4 T cells after COVID-19. The treatment denotes: approximately nine-day PBMC culture with coronavirus spike peptide pools or control peptides (ViraFEST assay). Scientists ran DNA taken from cultured CD4+ T cells through the Oncomine TCR Beta short-read assay for sequencing. Via MiXCR, TCRdb re-called the PCR reads, giving one row per CDR3 protein. Among about 4,400 distinct CDR3 sequences, around a fifth were seen once, and the ten largest hold approximately 15%. Their cognate antigens are unknown. The sequenced material came from CD4+ T cells from blood, cultured in vitro. The receptor source for this set is a human donor who had recovered from COVID-19.

The sample holds a few counts of this clonotype. The chain carries TRBV18 and TRBJ2-3, with TRBD1 as a possible D gene (6 bases). The germline V and J ends were trimmed by 2 bases and 2 bases, with 8 bases remaining between them. The CDR3 has 14 amino acids. Germline-derived CDR1 and CDR2 are KGHSH and LQKENI. The CDR3 loop reads CASSPTGTTDTQYF. CDR3 nucleotides: TGTGCCAGCTCACCAACAGGGACCACAGATACGCAGTATTTT.

J is TRBJ2-5 and V is TRBV7-2; 14 bases agree with TRBD2. V lost 5 bases to trimming and J lost 2 bases; unmatched junction nucleotides: 10. The CDR3 is made up of 18 amino acids. Germline V gene sequence: CDR1 SGHTA, CDR2 FQGNSA. Written as DNA, the CDR3 is TGTGCCAGCAGCCTCGGACTAGCGGGGGGCATCTTACAAGAGACCCAGTACTTC. This translates into CASSLGLAGGILQETQYF. The variable domain in full, completed from reference TRBV7-2 and TRBJ2-5, reads GAGVSQSPSNKVTEKGKDVELRCDPISGHTALYWYRQSLGQGLEFLIYFQGNSAPDKSGLPSDRFSAERTGGSVSTLTIQRTQQEDSAVYLCASSLGLAGGILQETQYFGPGTRLLVL.

The chain recombines TRBV11-3 with TRBJ2-5, with 9 bases that match TRBD1. The V gene end was trimmed by 3 bases and the J gene end by 5 bases; junction bases not matched to a gene: 4. The CDR3 length is 14 residues. CDR1 is SGHNT, CDR2 YENEEA, per germline. CDR3 in amino acids: CASSLGQGHETQYF. CDR3 nucleotide sequence: TGTGCCAGCAGCTTGGGACAGGGCCACGAGACCCAGTACTTC.

The chain is built from TRBV7-2 and TRBJ2-7; TRBD1 matches 7 bases. Per germline, CDR1 SGHTA and CDR2 FQGNSA. The CDR3 extends over 13 amino acids. The ends lost 5 bases at V and 6 bases at J; junction bases unmatched: 7. Here the CDR3 reads CASSQTGVGEQYF. The DNA for the CDR3 is TGTGCCAGCAGCCAAACAGGGGTGGGCGAGCAGTACTTC.

The CDR3 DNA is TGTGCCAGCAGTGTGCGGGGGGGGAGGGATACGCAGTATTTT. Its protein product is CASSVRGGRDTQYF. V and J are TRBV2 and TRBJ2-3, with TRBD2 identical over 9 bases. V lost 4 bases, J lost 6 bases, and 5 bases stayed unmatched. The CDR3 extends over 14 amino acids. CDR1 is SNHLY and CDR2 is FYNNEI in the germline V gene.

This clonotype counts as hyperexpanded (1% or more). At one boundary the junction diverges from the germline segment, which might be a read error. V gene TRBV12-3 or TRBV12-4 combines with J gene TRBJ1-1; tentatively, D is TRBD1 (6 bases). CDR3 length: 13 residues. The CDR3 region has the DNA TGTGCCAGCAGCTTAGGGGGGCGATTTGAAGCTTTCTTT. Amino acids: CASSLGGRFEAFF.

This clonotype was counted only a few times. This chain uses TRBV10-1 with TRBJ1-4, with TRBD1 as a possible D gene (6 bases). The CDR3 consists of 14 residues. V was shortened by 6 bases and J by 7 bases, with 15 bases between the two germline ends. In germline, CDR1 is WNHNN, CDR2 SYGVQD (reference sequence). CDR3 residues: CASRGTPGGEKLFF. In DNA form, the CDR3 reads TGCGCCAGCAGGGGGACACCAGGAGGTGAAAAACTGTTTTTT.

This clonotype occurred once. The CDR3 protein is CASRDDSHSEAFF. CDR3 coding DNA: TGTGCCAGCAGGGACGACAGCCACTCTGAAGCTTTCTTT. The chain combines TRBV12-3 or TRBV12-4 with TRBJ1-1, with D possibly TRBD1 on 5 matching bases. The CDR3 covers 13 residues. Trimming took 6 bases from V and 6 from J, leaving 14 bases between them.

The J gene is TRBJ2-4, the V gene TRBV4-1; D might be TRBD2 (7 bases). Germline V gene lookup returns CDR1 MGHRA and CDR2 YSYEKL. Between the trimmed V and J ends, which lost 1 base and 9 bases, there was a span of 19 bases. The CDR3 totals 16 residues. The CDR3 reads CASSQGGGPPGGIQYF. In DNA, the CDR3 is TGCGCCAGCAGCCAAGGTGGGGGGCCCCCGGGGGGCATTCAGTACTTC.

The V call is TRBV6-1, the J call TRBJ1-1; 12 bases align to TRBD1. The V and J ends lost 6 bases and 4 bases, in that order; junction bases with no gene match: 3. From germline, CDR1 is MNHNS and CDR2 SASEGT. The CDR3 length is 14 residues. For the CDR3, the DNA is TGTGCCAGCAGGGGGACAGGGGGCGGCACTGAAGCTTTCTTT. Its translation: CASRGTGGGTEAFF.

This sequence joins TRBV30 and TRBJ2-2; D is undetermined. The germline V gene encodes CDR1 GTSNPN and CDR2 SVGIG (reference sequence). CDR3 length: 13 amino acids. With 2 bases removed from V and 2 bases from J, the gap between germline ends came to 6 bases. This CDR3 reads CAWSRHNTGELFF. DNA for the CDR3: TGTGCCTGGAGTCGGCATAACACCGGGGAGCTGTTTTTT. The entire variable domain, with the rest obtained from reference TRBV30 and TRBJ2-2, is as follows: SQTIHQWPATLVQPVGSPLSLECTVEGTSNPNLYWYRQAAGRGLQLLFYSVGIGQISSEVPQNLSASRPQDRQFILSSKKLLLSDSGFYLCAWSRHNTGELFFGEGSRLTVL.

This clonotype has a handful of counts. The chain employs TRBV7-9 and TRBJ1-3; D is uncertain. The CDR3 is made up of 14 amino acids. The V end was cut by 3 bases, the J end by 1 base, with 7 bases between. Germline lookup yields CDR1 SEHNR and CDR2 FQNEAQ (reference sequence). CDR3 DNA sequence: TGTGCCAGCAGCTTGAGTCAGTCTGGAAACACCATATATTTT. It specifies CASSLSQSGNTIYF.

The rearrangement joins TRBV2 to TRBJ2-7, with D perhaps matching TRBD2 (6 bases). The germline V gene encodes CDR1 SNHLY and CDR2 FYNNEI. There are 13 residues in the CDR3. V was trimmed by 7 bases and J by 6 bases, leaving 16 bases between them. Here the CDR3 DNA reads TGTGCCAGCACCGCGGGTCTGGGGGGCGAGCAGTACTTC. Its protein is CASTAGLGGEQYF.

This clonotype showed up just a few times. This chain uses TRBV9 with TRBJ2-1, with a possible D match to TRBD1 (5 bases). The CDR3 extends over 14 amino acids. V gave up 2 bases and J gave up 8 bases, with 14 bases separating them. Germline V gene data show CDR1 as SGDLS and CDR2 as YYNGEE. DNA of the CDR3: TGTGCCAGCAGCGTGGGCAGGGCATACGATGAGCAGTTCTTC. Its protein is CASSVGRAYDEQFF.

This clonotype was observed a handful of times. V usage is TRBV7-8 and J usage is TRBJ2-1; D possibly corresponds to TRBD2 (6 bases). CDR3 length: 14 amino acids. CDR1 is SGHVS, CDR2 FQNEAQ, per germline. Trimming removed 5 bases from V and 9 bases from J, with 17 bases in between. The CDR3 loop is CASSKTRTPGEQFF. Written as DNA, the CDR3 is TGTGCCAGCAGCAAGACTAGGACGCCCGGTGAGCAGTTCTTC. Together with reference TRBV7-8 and TRBJ2-1, the CDR3 gives the full variable domain: GAGVSQSPRYKVAKRGQDVALRCDPISGHVSLFWYQQALGQGPEFLTYFQNEAQLDKSGLPSDRFFAERPEGSVSTLKIQRTQQEDSAVYLCASSKTRTPGEQFFGPGTRLTVL.

This clonotype was counted a few times. V and J are TRBV7-9 and TRBJ1-4; D gene unclear. Trimming pared 1 base from V and 7 bases from J, leaving 10 bases between. CDR1 is SEHNR and CDR2 is FQNEAQ in the germline V gene (reference sequence). There are 14 residues in the CDR3. The CDR3 protein is CASSLDMAREKLFF. Here the CDR3 DNA reads TGTGCCAGCAGCTTAGATATGGCTCGTGAAAAACTGTTTTTT.

In its sample, this clonotype ranks as medium-sized. This sequence joins TRBV12-3 or TRBV12-4 and TRBJ1-1; D is possibly TRBD1 (5 bases). The CDR3 is 13 amino acids. V was shortened by 4 bases and J by 5 bases, with 11 bases between the two germline ends. Here the CDR3 DNA reads TGTGCCAGCAGTTCGCGGGGGGAAACTGAAGCTTTCTTT. Its protein product is CASSSRGETEAFF.

V is TRBV5-6 and J is TRBJ1-5; no definite D call. CDR1 SGHDT and CDR2 YYEEEE come from the germline V gene. The CDR3 has 13 residues. V was clipped by 0 bases and J by 14 bases, with 15 bases between them. The CDR3 coding sequence is TGTGCCAGCAGCTTGGAGGCGTCTGGCGAGAAGCATTTT. This codes for CASSLEASGEKHF.

Only a few counts were recorded for this clonotype. The V and J genes are TRBV30 and TRBJ1-1, with unresolved D. V was shortened by 2 bases and J by 8 bases, with 9 bases between the two germline ends. CDR1 and CDR2 (germline): GTSNPN, SVGIG (reference sequence). The CDR3 totals 11 residues. CDR3 protein: CAWSPSREAFF. The CDR3 DNA reads as TGTGCCTGGAGTCCATCTCGAGAAGCTTTCTTT.

The chain combines TRBV20-1 with TRBJ2-3, with 8 bases aligning to TRBD2. From germline, CDR1 is DFQATT and CDR2 SNEGSKA (reference sequence). The CDR3 length is 11 residues. The junction had 4 bases not matched to a gene; V was cut back by 1 base and J by 13 bases. The CDR3 DNA is TGCAGTGCTAGAGCCGGGAGGGAGGAGTATTTT. This translates into CSARAGREEYF.

This rearrangement joins TRBV12-3 or TRBV12-4 to TRBJ2-7, with 11 bases lining up with TRBD2. This CDR3 contains 16 residues. With 0 bases clipped from V and 7 bases from J, the junction kept 8 bases outside the gene matches. The CDR3 DNA is TGTGCCAGCAGTTTAGCTCCGACTAGCGGGGCGCATGAGCAGTACTTC. Translation: CASSLAPTSGAHEQYF.

The rearrangement joins TRBV6-8 to TRBJ2-2; 7 bases fit TRBD1. CDR3 length: 15 residues. The germline CDR1 and CDR2 sequences are MNHGY and SAAAGT. J was trimmed by 2 bases and V by 4 bases; bases with no gene match: 4. CDR3 protein: CASSSDRVNTGELFF. The CDR3 bases are TGTGCCAGCAGTTCCGACAGGGTAAACACCGGGGAGCTGTTTTTT.

This clonotype has a handful of counts. The chain links TRBV7-2 to TRBJ2-2; 9 positions match TRBD2. After removal of 6 bases from V and 4 bases from J, the junction contained 6 bases not matched to a gene. The CDR3 has 15 residues. Germline V gene sequence: CDR1 SGHTA, CDR2 FQGNSA. The CDR3 bases are TGTGCCAGCAGGGTAGCGGGGGCCCCCACCGGGGAGCTGTTTTTT. Amino acid sequence: CASRVAGAPTGELFF.

The chain combines TRBV6-1 with TRBJ2-7, with D unclear. The CDR3 length is 13 residues. The germline CDR1 and CDR2 sequences are MNHNS and SASEGT. V was pared by 6 bases and J by 2 bases, with 11 bases between. The CDR3 here is CASRMDGTYEQYF. The DNA for the CDR3 is TGTGCCAGCAGAATGGACGGAACCTACGAGCAGTACTTC.

This chain joins TRBV30 and TRBJ2-1, with 8 bases fitting TRBD2. V dropped 3 bases and J dropped 2; count of bases not matched to a gene: 9. The CDR3 extends over 16 amino acids. Germline V lookup: CDR1 GTSNPN, CDR2 SVGIG (reference sequence). CDR3 bases: TGTGCCTGGAGGAGCGAAAGGCGGGGGGCCTACAATGAGCAGTTCTTC. This encodes CAWRSERRGAYNEQFF.

This clonotype rates as large (0.1 to 1%). This chain joins TRBV18 and TRBJ1-2; no firm D call. The CDR3 runs to 13 residues. Trimming left V 3 bases short and J 3 bases short, with 8 bases between. The germline CDR1 and CDR2 sequences are KGHSH and LQKENI. Written as DNA, the CDR3 is TGTGCCAGCTCACCTGGCTCGGACTATGGCTACACCTTC. This translates into CASSPGSDYGYTF.

This clonotype was counted only a few times. The chain employs TRBV20-1 and TRBJ2-2, with TRBD2 matching 10 bases. The CDR3 totals 17 residues. Trimming took 3 bases from V and 6 from J; bases not matched to a gene: 13. CDR1 and CDR2 from the germline V gene are DFQATT and SNEGSKA (reference sequence). The CDR3 sequence: CSARSSRELAGSGELFF. CDR3 bases: TGCAGTGCTAGGAGTTCGAGGGAACTAGCGGGGTCCGGGGAGCTGTTTTTT.

This clonotype was picked up a small number of times. V and J are TRBV7-9 and TRBJ1-4; D might be TRBD1 (6 bases). CDR1 is SEHNR and CDR2 is FQNEAQ in the germline V gene (reference sequence). Trimming left V 1 base short and J 8 bases short, with 14 bases between. The CDR3 loop spans 15 amino acids. CDR3 DNA sequence: TGTGCCAGCAGCTTAGACAGGGCACCCCGCGAAAAACTGTTTTTT. Translated, it gives CASSLDRAPREKLFF.

This clonotype was counted a few times. V and J are TRBV19 and TRBJ2-3; the match to TRBD2 covers 11 bases. Trimming at V came to 5 bases and at J to 3 bases, leaving 7 bases not matched to a gene. This CDR3 has 16 residues. The germline CDR1 and CDR2 sequences are LNHDA and SQIVND (reference sequence). The CDR3 nucleotides are TGTGCCAGTAGTCTCATAGCGGGGGGGCCGACAGATACGCAGTATTTT. The encoded protein is CASSLIAGGPTDTQYF.

This clonotype is termed large. The chain links TRBV6-1 to TRBJ1-4; 7 bases agree with TRBD1. J lost 8 bases, V lost 7 bases, and 10 bases had no gene match. Germline loops: CDR1 MNHNS, CDR2 SASEGT. There are 14 residues in the CDR3. DNA of the CDR3: TGTGCCAGCATCCGAGGGGGCTTCGAGGAAAAACTGTTTTTT. Amino acid sequence: CASIRGGFEEKLFF.

This clonotype turned up a few times. The gene calls are TRBV10-2 and TRBJ1-1; 9 bases line up with TRBD1. The V segment lost 6 bases and the J segment 8 bases; nucleotides outside the gene matches: 7. CDR1 and CDR2 from the germline V gene are WSHSY and SAAADI. There are 13 residues in the CDR3. The CDR3 spells CASRIQGAAEAFF. The CDR3 DNA reads as TGCGCCAGCAGGATACAGGGGGCGGCGGAAGCTTTCTTT.